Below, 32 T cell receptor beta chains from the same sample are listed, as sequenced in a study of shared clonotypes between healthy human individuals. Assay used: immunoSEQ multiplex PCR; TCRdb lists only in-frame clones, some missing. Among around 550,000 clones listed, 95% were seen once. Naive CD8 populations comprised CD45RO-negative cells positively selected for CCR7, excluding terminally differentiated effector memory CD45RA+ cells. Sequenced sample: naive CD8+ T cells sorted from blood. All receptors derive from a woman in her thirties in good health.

The CDR3 protein is CASSLELGAHEQFF. The CDR3 DNA follows: TGTGCCAGCAGCTTAGAACTGGGGGCGCATGAGCAGTTCTTC. The chain is built from TRBV11-2 and TRBJ2-1; D may be TRBD1 (6 bases). CDR3 length equals 14 residues. Trimming stripped 0 bases from V and 8 bases from J, with 11 bases between. The V gene's germline CDR1 is SGHAT and CDR2 FQNNGV.

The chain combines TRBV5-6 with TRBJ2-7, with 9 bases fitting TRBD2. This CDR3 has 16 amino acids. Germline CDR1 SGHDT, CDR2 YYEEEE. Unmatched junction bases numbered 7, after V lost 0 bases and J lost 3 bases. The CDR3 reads CASSLEGSGSFYEQYF. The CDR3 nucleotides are TGTGCCAGCAGCTTGGAGGGTAGCGGGAGCTTCTACGAGCAGTACTTC.

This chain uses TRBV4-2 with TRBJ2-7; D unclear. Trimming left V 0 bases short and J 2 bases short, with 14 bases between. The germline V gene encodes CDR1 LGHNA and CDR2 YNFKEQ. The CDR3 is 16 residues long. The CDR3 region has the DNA TGTGCCAGCAGCCAAGAACGGCCGGGTCCCACCTACGAGCAGTACTTC. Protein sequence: CASSQERPGPTYEQYF.

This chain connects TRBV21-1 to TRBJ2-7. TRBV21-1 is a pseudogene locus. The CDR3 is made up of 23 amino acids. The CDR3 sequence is CASSKRLELRFLLGFLSSYEQYF. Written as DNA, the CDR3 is TGTGCCAGCAGCAAAAGGTTAGAGCTCCGTTTTTTATTGGGGTTTCTAAGCTCCTACGAGCAGTACTTC.

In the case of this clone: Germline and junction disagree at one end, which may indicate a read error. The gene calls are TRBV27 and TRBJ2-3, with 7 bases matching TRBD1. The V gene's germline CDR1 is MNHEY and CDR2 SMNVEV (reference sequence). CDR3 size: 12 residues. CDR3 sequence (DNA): TGTGCCAGCAGTGCCCCGGGACAGAGAGGGCATTTT. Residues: CASSAPGQRGHF.

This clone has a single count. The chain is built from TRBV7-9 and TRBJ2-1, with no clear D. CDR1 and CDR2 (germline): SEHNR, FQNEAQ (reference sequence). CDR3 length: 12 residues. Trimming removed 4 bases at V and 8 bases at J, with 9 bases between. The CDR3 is CASSSSKDEQFF. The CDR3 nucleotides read TGTGCCAGCAGCTCCTCCAAGGATGAGCAGTTCTTC.

CDR3 in amino acids: CSVGTGITEAFF. CDR3 bases: TGCAGCGTTGGGACAGGGATAACTGAAGCTTTCTTT. This chain connects TRBV29-1 to TRBJ1-1; 8 bases align to TRBD1. The germline V gene has CDR1 SQVTM and CDR2 ANQGSEA. The CDR3 is 12 residues long. The V gene end was trimmed by 4 bases and the J gene end by 5 bases; junction bases not matched to a gene: 3.

The CDR3 DNA reads TGTGCCACCAGCAGCCCGTCGGACCCCATTTTGGGAGATACGCAGTATTTT. This sequence encodes CATSSPSDPILGDTQYF. This chain links TRBV15 with TRBJ2-3; D gene uncertain. Germline CDR1 LNHNV, CDR2 YYDKDF (reference sequence). Trimming removed 3 bases at V and 5 bases at J, with 21 bases between. CDR3 length equals 17 residues. Drawing the rest from reference TRBV15 and TRBJ2-3, the complete variable domain is DAMVIQNPRYQVTQFGKPVTLSCSQTLNHNVMYWYQQKSSQAPKLLFHYYDKDFNNEADTPDNFQSRRPNTSFCFLDIRSPGLGDTAMYLCATSSPSDPILGDTQYFGPGTRLTVL.

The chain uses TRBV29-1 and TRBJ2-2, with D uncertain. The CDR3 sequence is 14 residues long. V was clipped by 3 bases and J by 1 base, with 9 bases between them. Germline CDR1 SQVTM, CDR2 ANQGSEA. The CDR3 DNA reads TGCAGCGTTGAGAAGGCGGAGAACACCGGGGAGCTGTTTTTT. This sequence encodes CSVEKAENTGELFF.

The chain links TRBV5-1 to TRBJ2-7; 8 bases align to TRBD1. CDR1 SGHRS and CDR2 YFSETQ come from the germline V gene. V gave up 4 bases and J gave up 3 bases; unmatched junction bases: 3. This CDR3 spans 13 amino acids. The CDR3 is CASSRDRSYEQYF. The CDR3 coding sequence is TGCGCCAGCAGCCGGGACAGGAGCTACGAGCAGTACTTC.

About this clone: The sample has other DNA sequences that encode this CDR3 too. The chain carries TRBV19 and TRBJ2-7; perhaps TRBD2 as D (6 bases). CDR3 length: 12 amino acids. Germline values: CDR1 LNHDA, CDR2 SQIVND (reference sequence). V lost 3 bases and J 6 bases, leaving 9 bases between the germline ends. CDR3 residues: CASSIGGSEQYF. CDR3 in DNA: TGTGCCAGTAGTATCGGGGGAAGCGAGCAGTACTTC.

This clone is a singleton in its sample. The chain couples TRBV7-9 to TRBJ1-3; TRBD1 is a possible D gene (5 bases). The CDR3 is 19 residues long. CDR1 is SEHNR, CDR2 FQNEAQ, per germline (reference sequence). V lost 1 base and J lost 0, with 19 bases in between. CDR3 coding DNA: TGTGCCAGCAGCTTAGACTCGAGGGGCGCTTACTCCTCTGGAAACACCATATATTTT. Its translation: CASSLDSRGAYSSGNTIYF.

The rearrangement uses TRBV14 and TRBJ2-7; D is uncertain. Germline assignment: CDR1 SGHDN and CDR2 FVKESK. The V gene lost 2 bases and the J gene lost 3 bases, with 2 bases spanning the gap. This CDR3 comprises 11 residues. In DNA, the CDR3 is TGTGCCAGCAGCCAAAGCTACGAGCAGTACTTC. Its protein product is CASSQSYEQYF.

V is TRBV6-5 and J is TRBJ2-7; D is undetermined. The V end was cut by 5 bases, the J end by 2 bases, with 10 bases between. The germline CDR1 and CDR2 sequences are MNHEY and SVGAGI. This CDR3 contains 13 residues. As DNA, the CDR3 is TGTGCCAGCAGTAAACGAACAGCCTACGAGCAGTACTTC. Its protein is CASSKRTAYEQYF.

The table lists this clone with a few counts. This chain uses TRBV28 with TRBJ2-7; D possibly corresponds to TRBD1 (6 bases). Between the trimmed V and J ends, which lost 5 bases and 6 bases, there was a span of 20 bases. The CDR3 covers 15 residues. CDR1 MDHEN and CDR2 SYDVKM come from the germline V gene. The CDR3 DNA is TGTGCCAGCAGTCCGATTACAGGGTTTCAGCGCGAGCAGTACTTC. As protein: CASSPITGFQREQYF. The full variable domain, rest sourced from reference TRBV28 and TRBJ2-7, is DVKVTQSSRYLVKRTGEKVFLECVQDMDHENMFWYRQDPGLGLRLIYFSYDVKMKEKGDIPEGYSVSREKKERFSLILESASTNQTSMYLCASSPITGFQREQYFGPGTRLTVT.

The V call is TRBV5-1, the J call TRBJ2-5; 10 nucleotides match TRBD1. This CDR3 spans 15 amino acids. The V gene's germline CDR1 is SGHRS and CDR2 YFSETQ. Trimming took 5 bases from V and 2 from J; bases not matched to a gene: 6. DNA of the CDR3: TGCGCCAGCAGATCCGACAGGGGGCGGCAAGAGACCCAGTACTTC. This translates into CASRSDRGRQETQYF.

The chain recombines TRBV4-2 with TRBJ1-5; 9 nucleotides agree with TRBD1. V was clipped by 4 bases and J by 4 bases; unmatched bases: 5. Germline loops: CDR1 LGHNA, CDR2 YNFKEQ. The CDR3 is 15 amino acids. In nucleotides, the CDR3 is TGTGCCAGCAGCCCAACAGGGGGCTCGAATCAGCCCCAGCATTTT. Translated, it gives CASSPTGGSNQPQHF.

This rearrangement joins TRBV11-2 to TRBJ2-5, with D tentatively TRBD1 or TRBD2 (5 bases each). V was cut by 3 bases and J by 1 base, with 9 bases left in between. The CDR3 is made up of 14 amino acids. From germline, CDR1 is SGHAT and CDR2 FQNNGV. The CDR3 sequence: CASSFAGTQETQYF. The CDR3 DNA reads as TGTGCCAGCAGCTTCGCCGGGACCCAAGAGACCCAGTACTTC.

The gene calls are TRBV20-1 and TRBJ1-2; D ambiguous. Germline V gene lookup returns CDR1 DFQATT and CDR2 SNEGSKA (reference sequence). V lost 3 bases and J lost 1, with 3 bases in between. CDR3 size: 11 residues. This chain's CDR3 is CSASDNYGYTF. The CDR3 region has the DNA TGCAGTGCTAGCGATAACTATGGCTACACCTTC.

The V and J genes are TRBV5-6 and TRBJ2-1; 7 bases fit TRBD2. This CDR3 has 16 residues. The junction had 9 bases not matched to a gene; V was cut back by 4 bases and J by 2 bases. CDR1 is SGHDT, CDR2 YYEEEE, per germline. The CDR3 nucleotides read TGTGCCAGCAGCGGCGGACTAGAAGGTACCTACAATGAGCAGTTCTTC. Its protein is CASSGGLEGTYNEQFF.

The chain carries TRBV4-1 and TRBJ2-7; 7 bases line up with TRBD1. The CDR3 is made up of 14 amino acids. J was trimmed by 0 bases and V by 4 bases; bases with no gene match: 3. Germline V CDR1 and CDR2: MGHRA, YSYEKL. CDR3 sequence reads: CASSLGDSSYEQYF. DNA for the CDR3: TGCGCCAGCAGCCTCGGGGACAGCTCCTACGAGCAGTACTTC.

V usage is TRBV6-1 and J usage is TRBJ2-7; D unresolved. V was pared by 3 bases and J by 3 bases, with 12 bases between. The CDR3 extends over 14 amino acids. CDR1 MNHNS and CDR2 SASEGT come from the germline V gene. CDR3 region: CASSEQLLNYEQYF. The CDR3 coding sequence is TGTGCCAGCAGTGAGCAACTACTTAACTACGAGCAGTACTTC.

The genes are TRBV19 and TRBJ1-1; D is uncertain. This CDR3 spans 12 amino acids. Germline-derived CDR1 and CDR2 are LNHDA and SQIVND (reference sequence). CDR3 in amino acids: CASRPGNTEAFF. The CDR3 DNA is TGTGCTAGTCGTCCAGGGAACACTGAAGCTTTCTTT.

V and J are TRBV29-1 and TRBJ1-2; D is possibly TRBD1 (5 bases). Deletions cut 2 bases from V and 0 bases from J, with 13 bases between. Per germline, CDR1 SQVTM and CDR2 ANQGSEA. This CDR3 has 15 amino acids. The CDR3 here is CSVESGTEANYGYTF. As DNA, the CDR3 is TGCAGCGTTGAATCAGGGACTGAAGCTAACTATGGCTACACCTTC.

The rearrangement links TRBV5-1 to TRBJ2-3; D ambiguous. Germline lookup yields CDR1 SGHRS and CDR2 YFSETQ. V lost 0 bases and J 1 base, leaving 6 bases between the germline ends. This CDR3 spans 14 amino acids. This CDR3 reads CASSLEWGTDTQYF. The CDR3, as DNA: TGCGCCAGCAGCTTGGAGTGGGGCACAGATACGCAGTATTTT.

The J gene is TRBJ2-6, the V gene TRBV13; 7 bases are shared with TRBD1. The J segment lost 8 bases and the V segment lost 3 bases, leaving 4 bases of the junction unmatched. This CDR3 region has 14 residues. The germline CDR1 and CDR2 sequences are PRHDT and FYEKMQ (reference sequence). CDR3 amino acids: CASSFIRGTNVLTF. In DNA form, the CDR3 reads TGTGCCAGCAGCTTTATCAGGGGGACCAACGTCCTGACTTTC. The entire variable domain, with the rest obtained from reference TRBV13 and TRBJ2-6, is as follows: AAGVIQSPRHLIKEKRETATLKCYPIPRHDTVYWYQQGPGQDPQFLISFYEKMQSDKGSIPDRFSAQQFSDYHSELNMSSLELGDSALYFCASSFIRGTNVLTFGAGSRLTVL.

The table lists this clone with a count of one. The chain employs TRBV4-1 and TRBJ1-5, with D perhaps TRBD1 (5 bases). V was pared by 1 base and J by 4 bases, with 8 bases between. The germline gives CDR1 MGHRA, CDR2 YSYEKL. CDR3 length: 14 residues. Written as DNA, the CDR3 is TGCGCCAGCAGCCAAGGGGACGGAAATCAGCCCCAGCATTTT. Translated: CASSQGDGNQPQHF.

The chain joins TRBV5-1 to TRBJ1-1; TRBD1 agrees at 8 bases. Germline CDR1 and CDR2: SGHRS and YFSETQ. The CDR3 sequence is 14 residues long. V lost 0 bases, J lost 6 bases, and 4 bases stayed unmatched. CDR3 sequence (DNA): TGCGCCAGCAGCTTGGAGGACAGGGTACCTGAAGCTTTCTTT. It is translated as CASSLEDRVPEAFF.

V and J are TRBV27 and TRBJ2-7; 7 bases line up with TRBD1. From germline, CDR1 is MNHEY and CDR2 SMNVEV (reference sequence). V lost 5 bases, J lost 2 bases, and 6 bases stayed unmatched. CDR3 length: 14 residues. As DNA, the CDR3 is TGTGCCAGCAGTCCAACAGGGGACGCCTACGAGCAGTACTTC. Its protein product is CASSPTGDAYEQYF.

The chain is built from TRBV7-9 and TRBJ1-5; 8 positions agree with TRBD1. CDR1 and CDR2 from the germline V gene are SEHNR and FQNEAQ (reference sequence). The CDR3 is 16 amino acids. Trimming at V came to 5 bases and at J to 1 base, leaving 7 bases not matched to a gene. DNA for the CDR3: TGTGCCAGCAGCCTAGAGACAGGGGTGAGCAATCAGCCCCAGCATTTT. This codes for CASSLETGVSNQPQHF.

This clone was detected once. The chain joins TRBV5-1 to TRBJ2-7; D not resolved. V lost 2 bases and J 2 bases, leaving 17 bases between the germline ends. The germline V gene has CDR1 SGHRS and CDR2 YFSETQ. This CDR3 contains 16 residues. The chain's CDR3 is CASSLDYTYLTYEQYF. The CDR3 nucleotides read TGCGCCAGCAGCTTAGATTACACCTACTTGACCTACGAGCAGTACTTC.

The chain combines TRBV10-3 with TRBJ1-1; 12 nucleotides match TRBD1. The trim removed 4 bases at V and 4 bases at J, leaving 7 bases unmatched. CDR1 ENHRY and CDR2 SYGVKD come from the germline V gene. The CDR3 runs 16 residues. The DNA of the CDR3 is TGTGCCATCAGTGCGAGCCGGGACAGGGGGCTCACTGAAGCTTTCTTT. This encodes CAISASRDRGLTEAFF.